This TCR beta chain derives from a study of OX40 agonist ivuxolimab in advanced cancers. Study-wide findings and caveats: Fewer expanded clones were found on average in CD4+ than in CD8+ T cells. Also present in some nonresponders was a low level of normalized T-cell clonal expansion.

V shed 4 bases and J shed 0 bases, with 9 bases lying between them. The CDR3 spans 14 residues. CDR1 is SEHNR, CDR2 FQNEAQ, per germline (reference sequence). This clone was picked up one time. Antigen: not known. The method was immunoSEQ multiplex PCR; TCRdb's version includes in-frame clones alone and lacks a portion of them. The sample includes roughly 13,000 clones, 80% to 95% of them seen just once. The chain uses TRBV7-9 and TRBJ1-1, with D hard to call. Material: CD4+ or CD8+ T cells sorted from blood, obtained in a trial of the OX40 agonist ivuxolimab. This TCR was sampled from an adult with an advanced solid tumor such as melanoma, head and neck, liver or kidney cancer. The CDR3 is CASSSRVLNTEAFF. The CDR3 DNA reads as TGTGCCAGCAGCTCCAGAGTTCTGAACACTGAAGCTTTCTTT.